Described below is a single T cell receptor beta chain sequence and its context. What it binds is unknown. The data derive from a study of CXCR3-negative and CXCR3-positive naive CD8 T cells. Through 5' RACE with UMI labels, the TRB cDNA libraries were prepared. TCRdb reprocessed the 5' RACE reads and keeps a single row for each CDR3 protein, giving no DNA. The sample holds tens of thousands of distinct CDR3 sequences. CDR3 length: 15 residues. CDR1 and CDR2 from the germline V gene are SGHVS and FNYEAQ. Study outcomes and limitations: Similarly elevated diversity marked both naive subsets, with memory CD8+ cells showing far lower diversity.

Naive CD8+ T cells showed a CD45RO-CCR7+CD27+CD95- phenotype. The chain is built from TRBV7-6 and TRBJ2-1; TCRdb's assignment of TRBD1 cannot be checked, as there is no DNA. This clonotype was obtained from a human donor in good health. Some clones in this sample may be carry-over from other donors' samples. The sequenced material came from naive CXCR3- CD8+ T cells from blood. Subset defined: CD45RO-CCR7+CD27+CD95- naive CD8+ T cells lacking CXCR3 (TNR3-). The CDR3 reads CASSPRTSRYNEQFF.